This T cell receptor beta chain was identified during a study of blood T cell repertoires in COVID-19. Study summary: Collection of acute and convalescent COVID-19 samples took place in the United States, Italy and Spain. The analysed material was cDNA or gDNA that came from T cells, B-cell-depleted T cells, or PBMCs.

In its sample, this clone was seen once. Under the authors' procedure: Reference gene primer amplification yielded estimated nucleated cell counts. Sequenced by immunoSEQ multiplex PCR; TCRdb stores in-frame clones only, minus some. V, J and clone size were drawn from that table, and D and trimming were deduced from the DNA. This sample yields tens of thousands of clones, of which approximately 90% are seen a single time; 10% to 15% belongs to the top ten. This sequence was found in a man aged 80 or over with acute or convalescent COVID-19. The sample taken for sequencing was peripheral blood.

DNA of the CDR3: TGTGCCAGCAGCCCTGACAGGGGTGGCAGCACTGAAGCTTTCTTT. As protein: CASSPDRGGSTEAFF. V and J are TRBV7-9 and TRBJ1-1; 8 nucleotides agree with TRBD1. The CDR3 sequence is 15 residues long. Germline lookup yields CDR1 SEHNR and CDR2 FQNEAQ (reference sequence). Trimming at V came to 5 bases and at J to 4 bases, leaving 9 bases not matched to a gene. Drawing the rest from reference TRBV7-9 and TRBJ1-1, the complete variable domain is DTGVSQNPRHKITKRGQNVTFRCDPISEHNRLYWYRQTLGQGPEFLTYFQNEAQLEKSRLLSDRFSAERPKGSFSTLEIQRTEQGDSAMYLCASSPDRGGSTEAFFGQGTRLTVV.